This entry lists 12 T cell receptor beta chains sequenced from one sample in a study of identical twins. TCRdb called the 5' RACE reads again in MiXCR, with one record for every CDR3 protein. The data show approximately 210,000 distinct CDR3 sequences, less than 10% seen once. Sequencing was performed on memory (CD45RO+) T cells sorted from blood. The origin of the receptors is a young woman in good health.

This clonotype was recorded a few times. The V gene is TRBV6-1, the J gene TRBJ2-7, with D unresolved. CDR3 length equals 15 residues. Germline V lookup: CDR1 MNHNS, CDR2 SASEGT. V was shortened by 10 bases and J by 1 base, with 20 bases between the two germline ends. The CDR3 protein is CATALQLVRSYEQYF. CDR3 nucleotide sequence: TGTGCCACCGCCCTCCAGCTAGTTAGGTCCTACGAGCAGTACTTC.

This clonotype was picked up a small number of times. J is TRBJ2-3 and V is TRBV12-3 or TRBV12-4, with TRBD2 matching 7 bases. This CDR3 spans 15 amino acids. Germline trimming cut 6 bases from V and 0 bases from J; bases unmatched to any gene: 6. DNA of the CDR3: TGTGCCAGCAGCAAAACTAGCGCTAGCACAGATACGCAGTATTTT. Amino acids: CASSKTSASTDTQYF.

This rearrangement joins TRBV20-1 to TRBJ1-2; possibly TRBD1 for D (5 bases). The ends were cut back, 3 bases at V and 3 bases at J, with 11 bases in the middle. Germline CDR1 DFQATT, CDR2 SNEGSKA (reference sequence). CDR3 size: 13 residues. The CDR3 protein is CSASPGHYYGYTF. As DNA, the CDR3 is TGCAGTGCTAGCCCCGGACATTACTATGGCTACACCTTC.

This clonotype was seen once. The gene calls are TRBV12-3 or TRBV12-4 and TRBJ2-7; unclear D gene. This CDR3 region has 11 residues. Trimming stripped 6 bases from V and 3 bases from J, with 6 bases between. The CDR3 loop is CASRTHYEQYF. The CDR3 nucleotides are TGTGCCAGCAGAACACACTACGAGCAGTACTTC.

In this sample, this clonotype turned up a few times. The CDR3 sequence is CASSKGASSGANVLTF. Here the CDR3 DNA reads TGTGCCAGCTCAAAGGGGGCGAGCTCTGGGGCCAACGTCCTGACTTTC. The chain links TRBV18 to TRBJ2-6; 7 bases fit TRBD1. Trimming cost V 5 bases and J 0 bases; bases outside gene matches: 4. The CDR3 sequence is 16 residues long. In germline, CDR1 is KGHSH, CDR2 LQKENI.

This clonotype has more than one count but fewer than ten. The chain uses TRBV10-3 and TRBJ1-6; 11 positions agree with TRBD1. CDR3 length: 16 amino acids. Germline-derived CDR1 and CDR2 are ENHRY and SYGVKD. The V segment lost 2 bases and the J segment 9 bases; nucleotides outside the gene matches: 6. This CDR3 is CAISEQDRGLSSPLHF. The CDR3 nucleotides are TGTGCCATCAGTGAGCAGGACAGGGGGCTTAGTTCACCCCTCCACTTT.

The table lists this clonotype with many counts. CDR3 sequence: CASSPGATYNEQFF. For the CDR3, the DNA is TGTGCCAGCTCACCCGGGGCCACCTACAATGAGCAGTTCTTC. The chain has TRBV18 and TRBJ2-1; D tentatively reads TRBD1 or TRBD2 (5 bases each). CDR1 and CDR2 from the germline V gene are KGHSH and LQKENI. Trimming pared 3 bases from V and 2 bases from J, leaving 8 bases between. This CDR3 contains 14 residues.

This clonotype appeared many times. The chain joins TRBV20-1 to TRBJ1-2; weak D call: TRBD1 (5 bases). CDR1 is DFQATT, CDR2 SNEGSKA, per germline (reference sequence). With 4 bases removed from V and 6 bases from J, the gap between germline ends came to 15 bases. The CDR3 covers 13 residues. DNA for the CDR3: TGCAGTGCTAATGGGGGGACCACTGATGGCTACACCTTC. It codes for CSANGGTTDGYTF.

This clonotype was counted a few times. CDR3 in amino acids: CASSLMLGQQHSGNTIYF. CDR3 DNA sequence: TGTGCCAGCAGTTTAATGTTGGGACAGCAACATTCTGGAAACACCATATATTTT. The chain couples TRBV12-3 or TRBV12-4 to TRBJ1-3; 7 bases are a match to TRBD1. V shed 2 bases, J shed 1 base, and the junction held 11 bases outside the gene matches. The CDR3 runs to 18 residues.

This clonotype was counted a few times. J is TRBJ2-1 and V is TRBV18, with a possible D match to TRBD2 (6 bases). CDR1 KGHSH and CDR2 LQKENI come from the germline V gene. Trimming shortened V by 6 bases and J by 8 bases, and 23 bases separated the two germline ends. CDR3 length equals 16 residues. CDR3 protein: CASSPYSGVGVHEQFF. Here the CDR3 DNA reads TGTGCCAGCTCCCCCTATTCGGGAGTGGGGGTCCATGAGCAGTTCTTC.

J is TRBJ1-1 and V is TRBV11-2; 7 positions agree with TRBD1. The CDR3 has 15 amino acids. V lost 1 base to trimming and J lost 2 bases; unmatched junction nucleotides: 4. The germline V gene has CDR1 SGHAT and CDR2 FQNNGV. This CDR3 is CASSLGGTANTEAFF. For the CDR3, the DNA is TGTGCCAGCAGCTTAGGGGGGACAGCCAACACTGAAGCTTTCTTT.

In its sample, this clonotype was seen a few times. This chain connects TRBV19 to TRBJ2-6, with D unresolved. The CDR3 has 14 residues. Germline V gene lookup returns CDR1 LNHDA and CDR2 SQIVND (reference sequence). V lost 8 bases to trimming and J lost 0 bases, with 8 bases between them. CDR3 protein: CASSFHSGANVLTF. The CDR3, as DNA: TGTGCCAGTTCGTTTCACTCTGGGGCCAACGTCCTGACTTTC.